The clone carrying this T cell receptor beta chain appeared a few times. Its specificity is unknown. PCR used 60 Vbeta primers and 13 Jbeta primers. Profiling relied on immunoSEQ multiplex PCR, and the TCRdb table lists in-frame clones only, not all of them. The data contain 110,000 to 150,000 clones, approximately 72% of them singletons. This sample was taken from a study of cytomegalovirus exposure and HLA in healthy donors. General study points: Accurate prediction of HLA-A and HLA-B alleles (for most subjects) was reportedly achieved from TCR beta sequences.

The sequence was collected from a man in his forties in good health and CMV-seronegative. What was sequenced was PBMCs.

CDR3 bases: TGTGCCAGCAGTTTATGGGTGACAGGGAAAGAGACCCAGTACTTC. Translated: CASSLWVTGKETQYF. The chain links TRBV28 to TRBJ2-5; 7 bases align to TRBD1. This CDR3 contains 15 residues. J lost 3 bases, V lost 0 bases, and 4 bases had no gene match. Germline values: CDR1 MDHEN, CDR2 SYDVKM.